These 2 T cell receptor beta chains originate from one sample sequenced in a study of blood T cell repertoires in COVID-19. The data were produced by immunoSEQ multiplex PCR, yet TCRdb's version contains in-frame clones alone and is incomplete. Counted here are about 100,000 clones, approximately 84% occurring once; the ten biggest clones make up approximately 7%. The sequenced sample consisted of peripheral blood. The receptors were sampled from a man in his thirties or forties in a cohort sampled during active COVID-19.

This chain uses TRBV30 with TRBJ1-3; no clear D. The germline gives CDR1 GTSNPN, CDR2 SVGIG (reference sequence). V was trimmed by 3 bases and J by 0 bases, leaving 6 bases between them. The CDR3 covers 13 residues. CDR3 loop: CAWSYFSGNTIYF. The CDR3 DNA sequence: TGTGCCTGGAGCTACTTCTCTGGAAACACCATATATTTT.

V and J are TRBV7-8 and TRBJ2-4; 10 positions agree with TRBD2. V gave up 2 bases and J gave up 4 bases; unmatched junction bases: 11. CDR1 is SGHVS, CDR2 FQNEAQ, per germline. The CDR3 runs 18 residues. Here the CDR3 DNA reads TGTGCCAGCAGCTTATCTCACCCAGTTAGCGGGGGGAAAAACATTCAGTACTTC. This codes for CASSLSHPVSGGKNIQYF. The full variable domain, with the rest looked up from reference TRBV7-8 and TRBJ2-4, is GAGVSQSPRYKVAKRGQDVALRCDPISGHVSLFWYQQALGQGPEFLTYFQNEAQLDKSGLPSDRFFAERPEGSVSTLKIQRTQQEDSAVYLCASSLSHPVSGGKNIQYFGAGTRLSVL.